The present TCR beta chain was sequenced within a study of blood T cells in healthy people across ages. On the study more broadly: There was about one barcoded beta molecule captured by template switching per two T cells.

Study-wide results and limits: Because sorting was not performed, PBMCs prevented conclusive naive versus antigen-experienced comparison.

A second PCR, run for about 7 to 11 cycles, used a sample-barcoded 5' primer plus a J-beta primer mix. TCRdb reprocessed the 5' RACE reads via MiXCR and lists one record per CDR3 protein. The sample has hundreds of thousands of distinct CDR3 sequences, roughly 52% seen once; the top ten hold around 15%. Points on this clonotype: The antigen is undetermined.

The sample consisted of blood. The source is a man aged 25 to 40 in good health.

CDR3 DNA: TGCAGCGCCGAGGGGGCTAGCGAGCTAGTGATGTACTTC. This translates into CSAEGASELVMYF. The genes are TRBV29-1 and TRBJ2-7, with a tentative D call TRBD1 (7 bases). Trimming removed 7 bases from V and 12 bases from J, with 25 bases in between. CDR1 is SQVTM and CDR2 is ANQGSEA in the germline V gene. The CDR3 consists of 13 residues.